The 24 T cell receptor beta chains below come from one sample, sequenced in a study of shared clonotypes between healthy human individuals. Repertoires were generated with immunoSEQ multiplex PCR, while TCRdb's copy carries only in-frame clones and drops some. The table records about 960,000 clones, approximately 76% of them present only once. Specimen: memory CD4+ T cells sorted from blood. Subset noted: CD45RA-negative fraction. These receptors all stem from a man between 18 and 29 years old in good health.

The chain has TRBV13 and TRBJ2-3; TRBD2 aligns across 8 bases. This CDR3 has 16 residues. Germline V gene lookup returns CDR1 PRHDT and CDR2 FYEKMQ (reference sequence). Trimming took 1 base from V and 4 from J; bases not matched to a gene: 7. The CDR3 spells CASSLVSGKGADTQYF. CDR3 sequence (DNA): TGTGCCAGCAGCTTAGTTAGCGGGAAGGGCGCAGATACGCAGTATTTT.

This clone was observed at least ten times. This chain connects TRBV30 to TRBJ1-3, with D possibly TRBD1 on 6 matching bases. This CDR3 has 14 residues. From germline, CDR1 is GTSNPN and CDR2 SVGIG (reference sequence). Deletions cut 1 base from V and 5 bases from J, with 12 bases between. The CDR3 loop is CAWSGGQLRNTIYF. The CDR3 region has the DNA TGTGCCTGGAGTGGGGGGCAGCTTAGAAACACCATATATTTT.

Worth noting for this clone: This may be a read error: a much more frequent sequence differs by one nucleotide. The chain recombines TRBV30 with TRBJ1-2; D is ambiguous. V was cut by 0 bases and J by 6 bases, with 26 bases left in between. Germline V gene lookup returns CDR1 GTSNPN and CDR2 SVGIG (reference sequence). The CDR3 is 18 residues long. CDR3 in amino acids: CAWSVRTNPRSPYDGYTF. For the CDR3, the DNA is TGTGCCTGGAGTGTACGGACTAACCCCCGAAGCCCATACGATGGCTACACCTTC.

The chain combines TRBV5-6 with TRBJ2-7, with 7 positions matching TRBD1. This CDR3 spans 15 amino acids. CDR1 SGHDT and CDR2 YYEEEE come from the germline V gene. Germline trimming cut 2 bases from V and 6 bases from J; bases unmatched to any gene: 11. CDR3 in amino acids: CASSFRRTGSGEQYF. In DNA form, the CDR3 reads TGTGCCAGCAGCTTCCGCCGGACAGGTTCTGGCGAGCAGTACTTC.

The V gene is TRBV29-1, the J gene TRBJ1-1; the match to TRBD1 covers 7 bases. CDR1 SQVTM and CDR2 ANQGSEA come from the germline V gene. There are 12 residues in the CDR3. Trimming took 4 bases from V and 6 from J; bases not matched to a gene: 5. CDR3 sequence (DNA): TGCAGCGTTGCCGAGACAGGGCCTGAAGCTTTCTTT. It translates to CSVAETGPEAFF. Complete variable domain (other parts from reference TRBV29-1 and TRBJ1-1): SAVISQKPSRDICQRGTSLTIQCQVDSQVTMMFWYRQQPGQSLTLIATANQGSEATYESGFVIDKFPISRPNLTFSTLTVSNMSPEDSSIYLCSVAETGPEAFFGQGTRLTVV.

This chain joins TRBV19 and TRBJ1-2, with 10 bases aligning to TRBD1. Per germline, CDR1 LNHDA and CDR2 SQIVND (reference sequence). The CDR3 is made up of 14 amino acids. V dropped 3 bases and J dropped 6; count of bases not matched to a gene: 4. The CDR3: CASSMADRGNGYTF. CDR3 bases: TGTGCCAGTAGTATGGCGGACAGGGGGAATGGCTACACCTTC.

The chain employs TRBV18 and TRBJ1-5; no reliable D call. The germline V gene encodes CDR1 KGHSH and CDR2 LQKENI. This CDR3 is built from 14 residues. Trimming stripped 3 bases from V and 2 bases from J, with 8 bases between. CDR3 residues: CASSPAQGNQPQHF. In DNA form, the CDR3 reads TGTGCCAGCTCACCGGCTCAGGGCAATCAGCCCCAGCATTTT.

This chain uses TRBV5-6 with TRBJ2-2; the match to TRBD1 covers 7 bases. The length of the CDR3 is 16 residues. Germline V CDR1 and CDR2: SGHDT, YYEEEE. The V segment lost 5 bases and the J segment 0 bases; nucleotides outside the gene matches: 7. The CDR3 is CASRPGTVTNTGELFF. In nucleotides, the CDR3 is TGTGCCAGCAGGCCCGGGACAGTGACGAACACCGGGGAGCTGTTTTTT.

J is TRBJ2-3 and V is TRBV5-1, with D possibly matching TRBD2 (5 bases). This CDR3 comprises 15 residues. CDR1 is SGHRS, CDR2 YFSETQ, per germline. Trimming left V 0 bases short and J 0 bases short, with 8 bases between. The DNA of the CDR3 is TGCGCCAGCAGCTTGGAAGGGAGTAGCACAGATACGCAGTATTTT. Translated, it gives CASSLEGSSTDTQYF. Complete variable domain (other parts from reference TRBV5-1 and TRBJ2-3): KAGVTQTPRYLIKTRGQQVTLSCSPISGHRSVSWYQQTPGQGLQFLFEYFSETQRNKGNFPGRFSGRQFSNSRSEMNVSTLELGDSALYLCASSLEGSSTDTQYFGPGTRLTVL.

This clone has a handful of counts. The V call is TRBV7-9, the J call TRBJ2-7; the D gene could be TRBD1 or TRBD2 (5 bases each). Germline loops: CDR1 SEHNR, CDR2 FQNEAQ (reference sequence). The CDR3 length is 15 residues. V shed 4 bases and J shed 2 bases, with 15 bases lying between them. The CDR3 loop is CASSSPRDGTYEQYF. CDR3 bases: TGTGCCAGCAGCTCCCCCCGGGACGGTACCTACGAGCAGTACTTC.

As concerns this clone: At one of its ends the junction is not consistent with the germline gene, which may arise from a read error. The V and J genes are TRBV30 and TRBJ1-3; unclear D gene. Germline V CDR1 and CDR2: GTSNPN, SVGIG (reference sequence). CDR3 length: 15 amino acids. The DNA for the CDR3 is TGTGCCTGGAATTTCCGGGCCTTCTCTGTAAACACCATATATTTT. Encoded protein: CAWNFRAFSVNTIYF.

This chain uses TRBV5-1 with TRBJ1-4; the match to TRBD1 covers 8 bases. Germline V gives CDR1 SGHRS, CDR2 YFSETQ. After removal of 3 bases from V and 5 bases from J, the junction contained 6 bases not matched to a gene. This CDR3 is built from 15 residues. CDR3 DNA sequence: TGCGCCAGCAGCTCCCTCGGGACAGGAAATGAAAAACTGTTTTTT. This sequence encodes CASSSLGTGNEKLFF.

The chain carries TRBV4-3 and TRBJ1-1; a weak D match, TRBD1 (6 bases). V lost 1 base and J 0 bases, leaving 9 bases between the germline ends. Germline V gene sequence: CDR1 LGHNA, CDR2 YSLEER. The CDR3 consists of 15 residues. CDR3 coding DNA: TGCGCCAGCAGCCAAGCAAGACAGGTGAACACTGAAGCTTTCTTT. It encodes CASSQARQVNTEAFF.

The CDR3 DNA is TGTGCTAGTGCCTACAGGGCCTACGAGCAGTACTTC. Translated, it gives CASAYRAYEQYF. The J gene is TRBJ2-7, the V gene TRBV12-5; TRBD1 is a possible D gene (6 bases). This CDR3 has 12 residues. Germline CDR1 and CDR2: LGHNT and FRNRAP. V was clipped by 7 bases and J by 2 bases, with 9 bases between them.

The rearrangement links TRBV19 to TRBJ1-2; TRBD1 might be the D (5 bases). CDR3 size: 13 residues. Germline CDR1 is LNHDA and CDR2 is SQIVND (reference sequence). The V gene lost 7 bases and the J gene lost 13 bases, with 22 bases spanning the gap. CDR3 sequence reads: CASTPIGDGGLTF. DNA for the CDR3: TGTGCCAGTACTCCCATAGGGGACGGAGGTCTCACCTTC.

This chain links TRBV7-9 with TRBJ2-1, with D tentatively TRBD1 or TRBD2 (5 bases each). Trimming left V 3 bases short and J 5 bases short, with 8 bases between. This CDR3 spans 13 amino acids. Germline V gene lookup returns CDR1 SEHNR and CDR2 FQNEAQ (reference sequence). CDR3 amino acids: CASSLGVNNEQFF. The CDR3 DNA reads TGTGCCAGCAGCTTGGGGGTCAACAATGAGCAGTTCTTC.

This sequence joins TRBV25-1 and TRBJ1-1, with D unresolved. The CDR3 sequence is 13 residues long. CDR1 MGHDK and CDR2 SYGVNS come from the germline V gene. The germline V and J ends were trimmed by 4 bases and 8 bases, with 14 bases remaining between them. The CDR3: CASSGNSYVEAFF. DNA of the CDR3: TGTGCCAGCAGTGGTAACTCGTACGTGGAAGCTTTCTTT.

This clone has just one count. At the DNA level, this CDR3 is encoded by other sequences in the same sample as well. The chain employs TRBV6-1 and TRBJ1-5; 7 bases map to TRBD1. Looked up from germline, CDR1 is MNHNS and CDR2 is SASEGT. This CDR3 has 14 residues. Trimming cost V 4 bases and J 3 bases; bases outside gene matches: 3. The CDR3 bases are TGTGCCAGCAGTGCCCAGGGGGTCAATCAGCCCCAGCATTTT. Translated: CASSAQGVNQPQHF.

The chain uses TRBV2 and TRBJ2-5; D perhaps matches TRBD1 (5 bases). The V gene's germline CDR1 is SNHLY and CDR2 FYNNEI. The V and J ends lost 3 bases and 9 bases respectively, with 8 bases between them. The CDR3 is 11 amino acids. CDR3 loop: CASSDLTAQYF. CDR3 coding DNA: TGTGCCAGCAGTGACTTGACAGCCCAGTACTTC.

The rearrangement uses TRBV7-8 and TRBJ1-1; 9 nucleotides agree with TRBD1. In germline, CDR1 is SGHVS, CDR2 FQNEAQ. This CDR3 spans 16 amino acids. V dropped 2 bases and J dropped 4; count of bases not matched to a gene: 8. The CDR3 reads CASSLREGTGTTEAFF. CDR3 DNA: TGTGCCAGCAGCTTAAGAGAAGGGACAGGGACCACTGAAGCTTTCTTT.

V usage is TRBV19 and J usage is TRBJ1-5; maybe TRBD1 (6 bases). Germline CDR1 and CDR2: LNHDA and SQIVND (reference sequence). The CDR3 runs 13 residues. V was cut by 5 bases and J by 5 bases, with 10 bases left in between. CDR3 residues: CASSGQWDQPQHF. The DNA of the CDR3 is TGTGCCAGTAGTGGACAGTGGGATCAGCCCCAGCATTTT.

The V and J genes are TRBV27 and TRBJ1-5, with 8 bases lining up with TRBD1. The CDR3 consists of 14 residues. Germline loops: CDR1 MNHEY, CDR2 SMNVEV (reference sequence). Germline trimming cut 4 bases from V and 7 bases from J; bases unmatched to any gene: 6. CDR3 residues: CASSYQGARQPQHF. CDR3 nucleotides: TGTGCCAGCAGTTACCAGGGGGCACGGCAGCCCCAGCATTTT.

The chain recombines TRBV6-5 with TRBJ2-1, with D tentatively TRBD2 (5 bases). CDR3 length: 11 amino acids. The V gene's germline CDR1 is MNHEY and CDR2 SVGAGI. Trimming left V 6 bases short and J 9 bases short, with 9 bases between. For the CDR3, the DNA is TGTGCCAGCAGCCTCGGAGGTGAGCAGTTCTTC. This codes for CASSLGGEQFF.

The chain links TRBV19 to TRBJ2-3; 9 bases are shared with TRBD2. The germline gives CDR1 LNHDA, CDR2 SQIVND (reference sequence). Trimming took 6 bases from V and 1 from J; bases not matched to a gene: 5. CDR3 length: 15 amino acids. Here the CDR3 DNA reads TGTGCCAGTAGCCGCGGGGGGGCTGGCACAGATACGCAGTATTTT. It yields the protein CASSRGGAGTDTQYF.